The T cell receptor (beta chain) under discussion was sequenced for a study of graft-versus-host responses after intestinal transplantation. The CDR3 contains 16 residues. V shed 7 bases, J shed 0 bases, and the junction held 6 bases outside the gene matches. Germline lookup yields CDR1 LNHDA and CDR2 SQIVND (reference sequence). Clones were read by immunoSEQ multiplex PCR, and TCRdb kept only the in-frame ones, dropping some. The sample lists around 6,700 clones, about a fifth occurring once. The specimen comprised alloreactive CD4+ T cells from a mixed lymphocyte reaction culture, sampled before transplantation. Indicated subset: CFSE-low proliferating T cells sorted from approximately 6-day pre-transplant mixed lymphocyte reaction (GvH or HvG direction). The clonotype originates from a human patient who was an organ donor for intestinal transplantation. The chain employs TRBV19 and TRBJ1-6, with 7 nucleotides matching TRBD1. For the CDR3, the DNA is TGTGCCAGTAAAGTGGGGGACAGCTCCTATAATTCACCCCTCCACTTT. Its translation: CASKVGDSSYNSPLHF.